These 12 T cell receptor beta chains were sequenced from one sample in a study of OX40 agonist ivuxolimab in advanced cancers. Measured with immunoSEQ multiplex PCR; TCRdb has only the in-frame clones, and not every one. The sample contains over 100,000 clones, just over 90% of which appear only once. Source: CD4+ or CD8+ T cells sorted from blood, taken in a trial of the OX40 agonist ivuxolimab. All receptors derive from an adult with an advanced solid tumor such as melanoma, head and neck, liver or kidney cancer.

The chain couples TRBV18 to TRBJ2-7; D is unresolved. CDR1 is KGHSH and CDR2 is LQKENI in the germline V gene. This CDR3 has 14 residues. Trimming left V 3 bases short and J 2 bases short, with 11 bases between. The CDR3 sequence is CASSPVGGAYEQYF. In nucleotides, the CDR3 is TGTGCCAGCTCACCCGTCGGCGGAGCCTACGAGCAGTACTTC.

The chain uses TRBV18 and TRBJ1-1, with a tentative D call TRBD1 (5 bases). The length of the CDR3 is 15 residues. V was clipped by 2 bases and J by 4 bases, with 14 bases between them. Germline V gene data show CDR1 as KGHSH and CDR2 as LQKENI. The CDR3 sequence is CASSPNRDDGTEAFF. The CDR3 coding sequence is TGTGCCAGCTCACCAAACCGGGACGATGGCACTGAAGCTTTCTTT.

The gene calls are TRBV7-6 and TRBJ1-1; the D gene is possibly TRBD1 (6 bases). The CDR3 is 14 residues long. Germline CDR1 reads SGHVS; CDR2 reads FNYEAQ. V was trimmed by 5 bases and J by 0 bases, leaving 10 bases between them. The chain's CDR3 is CASSRDTMNTEAFF. The CDR3 nucleotides are TGTGCCAGCAGCCGGGACACAATGAACACTGAAGCTTTCTTT.

This rearrangement joins TRBV28 to TRBJ2-1, with TRBD2 matching over 7 bases. Germline loops: CDR1 MDHEN, CDR2 SYDVKM. V shed 8 bases, J shed 0 bases, and the junction held 10 bases outside the gene matches. This CDR3 has 16 amino acids. The DNA for the CDR3 is TGTGCCAGCGATGTCACTAGCGTGCTCTCCTACAATGAGCAGTTCTTC. Translating it yields CASDVTSVLSYNEQFF.

The chain employs TRBV6-5 and TRBJ2-5; unclear D gene. The CDR3 sequence is 14 residues long. V dropped 0 bases and J dropped 2 bases, with 7 bases sitting between them. Germline-derived CDR1 and CDR2 are MNHEY and SVGAGI. The CDR3 DNA reads as TGTGCCAGCAGTTACTCGGGCTCACAAGAGACCCAGTACTTC. Its protein product is CASSYSGSQETQYF.

The chain couples TRBV6-5 to TRBJ2-1; 7 bases are a match to TRBD2. V shed 6 bases and J 0 bases; nucleotides not matched to a gene: 5. The germline V gene encodes CDR1 MNHEY and CDR2 SVGAGI. The CDR3 covers 15 residues. The CDR3 sequence: CASRRGGSSYNEQFF. CDR3 nucleotides: TGTGCCAGCAGGCGCGGCGGGAGCTCCTACAATGAGCAGTTCTTC.

The CDR3 is CASTNQRKFNYGYTF. The CDR3 DNA is TGTGCCAGCACCAACCAGCGGAAATTTAACTATGGCTACACCTTC. The rearrangement links TRBV7-9 to TRBJ1-2; no definite D call. Germline CDR1 and CDR2: SEHNR and FQNEAQ (reference sequence). The length of the CDR3 is 15 residues. V lost 7 bases to trimming and J lost 1 base, with 16 bases between them.

This rearrangement joins TRBV7-3 to TRBJ2-3, with D tentatively TRBD2 (6 bases). V was shortened by 6 bases and J by 0 bases, with 13 bases between the two germline ends. Per the germline V gene, CDR1 is SGHTA and CDR2 is FQGTGA. This CDR3 is 15 amino acids long. CDR3 sequence reads: CASSPSLASTDTQYF. The DNA of the CDR3 is TGTGCCAGCAGTCCATCACTAGCCAGCACAGATACGCAGTATTTT.

The chain uses TRBV5-1 and TRBJ2-7; 11 bases are shared with TRBD1. This CDR3 comprises 14 residues. V dropped 4 bases and J dropped 7; count of bases not matched to a gene: 7. The germline gives CDR1 SGHRS, CDR2 YFSETQ. Here the CDR3 reads CASSPGQGEFEQYF. The CDR3 nucleotides read TGCGCCAGCAGCCCGGGACAGGGGGAGTTTGAGCAGTACTTC.

The CDR3 loop reads CASSLSTSGRARQYF. The CDR3 DNA reads as TGTGCCAGCAGCTTATCGACTAGCGGGAGGGCCAGGCAGTACTTC. This sequence joins TRBV7-2 and TRBJ2-5, with TRBD2 matching 14 bases. CDR1 SGHTA and CDR2 FQGNSA come from the germline V gene. Germline trimming cut 2 bases from V and 11 bases from J; bases unmatched to any gene: 7. The CDR3 has 15 residues. Based on the CDR3 plus reference TRBV7-2 and TRBJ2-5, the full variable domain is GAGVSQSPSNKVTEKGKDVELRCDPISGHTALYWYRQSLGQGLEFLIYFQGNSAPDKSGLPSDRFSAERTGGSVSTLTIQRTQQEDSAVYLCASSLSTSGRARQYFGPGTRLLVL.

The CDR3 protein is CATRDLVGGNSPLHF. CDR3 DNA sequence: TGTGCCACACGCGACTTGGTGGGAGGGAATTCACCCCTCCACTTT. This chain joins TRBV2 and TRBJ1-6; D remains ambiguous. V lost 10 bases and J 7 bases, leaving 20 bases between the germline ends. This CDR3 is built from 15 residues. Germline CDR1 SNHLY, CDR2 FYNNEI.

The chain couples TRBV11-2 to TRBJ2-3; D is uncertain. CDR1 and CDR2 (germline): SGHAT, FQNNGV. V lost 1 base and J 6 bases, leaving 17 bases between the germline ends. The CDR3 covers 16 residues. The DNA of the CDR3 is TGTGCCAGCAGCTTAGGGCAACCGAACATAGTTGATACGCAGTATTTT. Translation: CASSLGQPNIVDTQYF.